The source of this T cell receptor beta chain is a study of OX40 agonist ivuxolimab in advanced cancers. Across the study: Three patients showed partial responses: one hepatocellular carcinoma and two cutaneous melanoma cases. Study conclusions and caveats: Researchers did not determine the expanded peripheral T cells' antigen specificity.

From germline, CDR1 is LNHDA and CDR2 SQIVND (reference sequence). CDR3 length equals 16 residues. Trimming removed 5 bases at V and 0 bases at J, with 11 bases between. A note on this clone: Its cognate antigen is unknown.

Libraries were prepared by immunoSEQ multiplex PCR; TCRdb keeps only in-frame clonotypes and omits some of them. The sample carries 34,000 or so clones, 80% to 90% recorded once. Source: CD4+ or CD8+ T cells sorted from blood, taken in a trial of the OX40 agonist ivuxolimab. This sequence originates from an adult with an advanced solid tumor such as melanoma, head and neck, liver or kidney cancer. The chain links TRBV19 to TRBJ2-6; the D gene is possibly TRBD1 (6 bases). CDR3 sequence: CASSVGQISGANVLTF. The CDR3 DNA reads as TGTGCCAGTAGTGTCGGACAGATCTCTGGGGCCAACGTCCTGACTTTC.